Presented here are 10 T cell receptor beta chains from one specimen sequenced in a study of cytomegalovirus exposure and HLA in healthy donors. This PCR relied on a set of 60 Vbeta primers and 13 Jbeta primers. Generated by immunoSEQ multiplex PCR, the TCRdb table keeps only in-frame clones and is missing some. The top ten clones hold 1.1% to 1.5% of a sample with tens of thousands of clones, around three quarters of them seen once. Sequenced input: PBMCs. These TCRs come from a male donor in good health and CMV-seronegative.

This clone was observed a single time. CDR3 sequence reads: CASSPPGQINEKLFF. In nucleotides, the CDR3 is TGTGCCAGCAGCCCTCCGGGACAAATTAATGAAAAACTGTTTTTT. V usage is TRBV7-6 and J usage is TRBJ1-4; a weak D match, TRBD1 (6 bases). The CDR3 sequence is 15 residues long. The V gene's germline CDR1 is SGHVS and CDR2 FNYEAQ. Trimming stripped 5 bases from V and 4 bases from J, with 14 bases between.

CDR3 loop: CASSLESGPSDTQYF. As DNA, the CDR3 is TGTGCCAGCAGCTTAGAGAGCGGGCCATCAGATACGCAGTATTTT. The chain employs TRBV11-2 and TRBJ2-3, with D possibly being TRBD2 (6 bases). The CDR3 spans 15 residues. V was pared by 0 bases and J by 4 bases, with 11 bases between. Germline values: CDR1 SGHAT, CDR2 FQNNGV.

This clone was seen only a few times. The chain uses TRBV27 and TRBJ2-7; unclear D gene. Trimming shortened V by 5 bases and J by 9 bases, and 11 bases separated the two germline ends. CDR3 length equals 11 residues. The germline V gene encodes CDR1 MNHEY and CDR2 SMNVEV (reference sequence). CDR3 sequence reads: CASSPLNGQYF. The CDR3 DNA reads TGTGCCAGCAGTCCTTTAAACGGGCAGTACTTC.

This clone was seen only a few times. V gene TRBV6-5 combines with J gene TRBJ1-6; a weak D match, TRBD1 (5 bases). Trimming left V 6 bases short and J 7 bases short, with 13 bases between. Germline loops: CDR1 MNHEY, CDR2 SVGAGI. The CDR3 totals 14 residues. CDR3 residues: CASSLGQVNSPLHF. The CDR3 DNA is TGTGCCAGCAGCCTCGGACAAGTCAATTCACCCCTCCACTTT.

This clone has only a few counts. The V gene is TRBV15, the J gene TRBJ2-2; 9 bases align to TRBD1. Germline loops: CDR1 LNHNV, CDR2 YYDKDF (reference sequence). This CDR3 is 14 amino acids long. J was trimmed by 7 bases and V by 7 bases; bases with no gene match: 7. The CDR3 sequence: CATNDRGYDGELFF. The CDR3 DNA follows: TGTGCCACCAACGACAGGGGGTATGACGGGGAGCTGTTTTTT.

This clone has more than one count but fewer than ten. The chain is built from TRBV30 and TRBJ1-3; D call uncertain. The CDR3 consists of 13 residues. V dropped 2 bases and J dropped 3 bases, with 8 bases sitting between them. Germline values: CDR1 GTSNPN, CDR2 SVGIG (reference sequence). The CDR3 region is CAWSNSGGNTIYF. The CDR3, as DNA: TGTGCCTGGAGTAACTCTGGTGGAAACACCATATATTTT.

The chain carries TRBV7-2 and TRBJ1-5; the match to TRBD1 covers 8 bases. Germline V gene data show CDR1 as SGHTA and CDR2 as FQGNSA. This CDR3 comprises 14 residues. With V trimmed by 5 bases and J by 4 bases, 4 bases remained unmatched. In nucleotides, the CDR3 is TGTGCCAGCAGCCAGGACAGGGCGAATCAGCCCCAGCATTTT. This sequence encodes CASSQDRANQPQHF. Using reference TRBV7-2 and TRBJ1-5 for the parts outside the CDR3, the full variable domain is GAGVSQSPSNKVTEKGKDVELRCDPISGHTALYWYRQSLGQGLEFLIYFQGNSAPDKSGLPSDRFSAERTGGSVSTLTIQRTQQEDSAVYLCASSQDRANQPQHFGDGTRLSIL.

This clone came up once. The gene calls are TRBV5-1 and TRBJ1-6, with 7 positions matching TRBD1. The CDR3 runs 15 residues. Germline CDR1 and CDR2: SGHRS and YFSETQ. The J segment lost 10 bases and the V segment lost 3 bases, leaving 10 bases of the junction unmatched. The chain's CDR3 is CASSSETGLRSPLHF. The CDR3 coding sequence is TGCGCCAGCAGCTCAGAGACAGGGTTGAGATCACCCCTCCACTTT.

This clone occurred once. The J gene is TRBJ2-7, the V gene TRBV18, with TRBD2 matching 10 bases. Germline-derived CDR1 and CDR2 are KGHSH and LQKENI. V dropped 3 bases and J dropped 0; count of bases not matched to a gene: 8. This CDR3 is 17 amino acids long. CDR3 protein: CASSPSGGGPRSYEQYF. The CDR3 DNA is TGTGCCAGCTCACCGAGCGGGGGGGGGCCCCGCTCCTACGAGCAGTACTTC.

The rearrangement joins TRBV7-3 to TRBJ1-1; the match to TRBD1 covers 8 bases. The CDR3 runs to 13 residues. V lost 3 bases to trimming and J lost 7 bases; unmatched junction nucleotides: 4. Per the germline V gene, CDR1 is SGHTA and CDR2 is FQGTGA. CDR3 sequence (DNA): TGTGCCAGCAGCTTCGGGACAGGCCTTGAAGCTTTCTTT. It encodes CASSFGTGLEAFF.